The T cell receptor (beta chain) under discussion was sequenced for a study of CD8 T cell repertoires and HIV-1 epitope variants (dated by TCRdb to between 2020 and 2021). Study-wide context: In separate culture wells, T cells were stimulated with each of twenty-five peptides that represented autologous and known Gag and Nef epitope variants. The control conditions were a CMV, EBV and flu peptide pool, the Ebola AY9 epitope as a negative control, and a well with no peptide. Three Gag epitope families and Nef HW9 and YT9 were included among the tested epitopes. T cells were enriched using the EasySep Human T Cell Enrichment Kit and then co-cultured with an equal number of autologous T cell-negative cells acting as antigen-presenting cells. Cultures were maintained for around eleven days in IMDM with gentamicin, and half-media changes adding IL-2, IL-7 and IL-15 were performed on days 3 and 7. An aliquot of 1M T cells was saved as an uncultured baseline condition, separate from the approximately 75 T cell cultures. A total of over 65 T cell cultures were run, with each culture condition done in triplicate except for one peptide, which was done in duplicate. What the authors observed across the whole study: Only TCR beta chains were identified by the assay, and proliferation to antigen, not T cell function or cytokine profile, was indicated. The study identified nine antigen-specific TCR beta clonotypes, roughly 6 of which appeared to be cross-reactive for autologous or known escape epitope variants. Five or six clonotypes recognized the Nef KF9 family and one the HW9 family, with no responses to the TAALDMSHF plasma variant.

The EasySep Human CD8+ T Cell Enrichment Kit was used on day 10 to isolate CD8+ T cells from every culture. Sequencing of TCR beta CDR3 regions was performed at survey depth on the immunoSEQ platform. The QIAamp DNA micro kit was used to extract genomic DNA from every cultured and uncultured CD8+ T cell population. For the original study's pipeline: Samples with under 5,000 productive reads were excluded, and this exclusion removed about 7% of the 75 HIV peptide-stimulated cultures. Sequences were trimmed to CDR3 by a MANAFEST web app, and nonproductive sequences, CDR3s under 5 amino acids, and sequences not starting with C or ending with F/W were removed. To count as antigen-specific, a clonotype had to be expanded in at least 2 of 3 replicates compared with the no-peptide control at FDR 0.01, and only within one epitope family. Specific clonotypes also needed at least fivefold higher frequency than in wells stimulated with peptides from other epitope families. In its TCRdb copy, this immuneACCESS table keeps in-frame sequences only and misses some clones. Where compared with another copy, unresolved V genes explain less than half of these, and the others have no known cause. Clone size and V and J calls were adopted from that table, with D and trimming inferred from the DNA. Here the sample has thousands of clones; roughly 66% occur a single time. 35% to 45% of the sample rests with the top ten.

On this clone: Its antigen target is currently unknown. Germline and junction disagree at one end, which may indicate a read error.

Via the germline V gene (reference sequence), CDR1 is SGHNT and CDR2 YYREEE. The CDR3, cysteine through phenylalanine, is 16 amino acids long. Kept here is only the CDR3 DNA, which spans 48 bases and is read in frame from base 1. The TCR comes from a male donor with HIV. Specimen: cultured CD8+ T cells derived from PBMCs. In this chain, TRBV5-4 is recombined with TRBJ1-1; a weak D assignment points to TRBD1 (5 bases agree). Read as DNA, the sequence is TGCGCCAGCAGCCAAGATGTTGGGCAGGGGAACACTGAAGCTTTCTTT. This sequence encodes CASSQDVGQGNTEAFF.